The clone carrying this T cell receptor (beta chain) was found a few times. Its antigen is undetermined. Germline V lookup: CDR1 LNHDA, CDR2 SQIVND (reference sequence). The CDR3 is 13 residues long. With 7 bases removed from V and 2 bases from J, the gap between germline ends came to 8 bases. Some clones are missing from TCRdb's copy, which holds only in-frame ones; the method was immunoSEQ multiplex PCR. The repertoire consists of roughly 220,000 clones, with about three quarters occurring once and the leading ten covering about 6.2%. This specimen comes from a study of cytotoxic CD8 clonotypes in ibrutinib-treated CLL. Study context: Response material was collected after a median 12 months of treatment, range 6 to 36. Mean productive templates were about 250,000; mean productive rearrangements were around 90,000.

Overall study results and limits: Clonality was higher at baseline than in age-matched healthy donors and tracked circulating CD8+ T-cell counts.

This TCR was recovered from a human donor with chronic lymphocytic leukemia. The V and J genes are TRBV19 and TRBJ2-2; D gene uncertain. This sample comprised PBMCs, obtained after 12 months of ibrutinib treatment. CDR3 DNA sequence: TGTGCCAGTAACGGCATCAACACCGGGGAGCTGTTTTTT. It encodes CASNGINTGELFF.